The rows below give T cell receptor beta chains drawn from one sample of a study of beta chain features in type 1 diabetes. Profiling relied on immunoSEQ multiplex PCR, and the TCRdb table lists in-frame clones only, not all of them. This sample yields approximately 470,000 clones, of which 30% are seen a single time; around 0.065% belongs to the top ten. Sequenced material: naive CD4+ T cells from blood. The receptors shown here come from a young man in good health. Both conserved end residues are part of each CDR3. Each record gives: V gene, clone size, J gene, D gene, CDR3 DNA, CDR3 protein. The D gene is left open where the match is weak. Clone size is given for some rows only: seen once, a few or many times, or a class if the clone is expanded.

v_call: TRBV19; clone_size: few; j_call: TRBJ2-1; d_call: TRBD1; cdr3_nt: TGTGCCAGTAGTAGCTTACCGGGACAGGACAATGAGCAGTTCTTC; cdr3_aa: CASSSLPGQDNEQFF
v_call: TRBV9; clone_size: .; j_call: TRBJ2-1; d_call: TRBD2; cdr3_nt: TGTGCCAGCAGCGCGACTAGCGGGACCCAATACAATGAGCAGTTCTTC; cdr3_aa: CASSATSGTQYNEQFF
v_call: TRBV7-2; clone_size: .; j_call: TRBJ2-7; d_call: .; cdr3_nt: TGTGCCAGCAGCTTAGGTTGGCAGACCGAGCAGTACTTC; cdr3_aa: CASSLGWQTEQYF
v_call: TRBV5-1; clone_size: .; j_call: TRBJ2-3; d_call: .; cdr3_nt: TGCGCCAGCAGAGCCCCGGGAGTGAAAGATACGCAGTATTTT; cdr3_aa: CASRAPGVKDTQYF
v_call: TRBV28; clone_size: .; j_call: TRBJ2-5; d_call: TRBD1; cdr3_nt: TGTGCCAGCAGTTCAGGGGGCTCGCTGCAAGAGACCCAGTACTTC; cdr3_aa: CASSSGGSLQETQYF
v_call: TRBV30; clone_size: .; j_call: TRBJ2-6; d_call: .; cdr3_nt: TGTGCCTGGAAAGGGGGGACTGTCCTGACTTTC; cdr3_aa: CAWKGGTVLTF
v_call: TRBV15; clone_size: .; j_call: TRBJ1-1; d_call: .; cdr3_nt: TGTGCCACCAGCAGAAGATCGAACACTGAAGCTTTCTTT; cdr3_aa: CATSRRSNTEAFF
v_call: TRBV15; clone_size: few; j_call: TRBJ2-1; d_call: .; cdr3_nt: TGTGCCACCAGGCAGGACGCATTATCCTACAATGAGCAGTTCTTC; cdr3_aa: CATRQDALSYNEQFF
v_call: TRBV30; clone_size: .; j_call: TRBJ1-2; d_call: TRBD1; cdr3_nt: TGTGCCTCGAGACAGGGACCTAACTATGGCTACACCTTC; cdr3_aa: CASRQGPNYGYTF
v_call: TRBV10-3; clone_size: few; j_call: TRBJ2-7; d_call: .; cdr3_nt: TGTGCCATCAGGAGTAGCGGAGGGGCCGAGCAGTACTTC; cdr3_aa: CAIRSSGGAEQYF
v_call: TRBV6-1; clone_size: .; j_call: TRBJ2-3; d_call: .; cdr3_nt: TGTGCCAGCAGTGAAGGACCCACGTACAGCACAGATACGCAGTATTTT; cdr3_aa: CASSEGPTYSTDTQYF
v_call: TRBV10-3; clone_size: few; j_call: TRBJ2-7; d_call: .; cdr3_nt: TGTGCCAGCCGGGACCCTGCGGACTACGAGCAGTACTTC; cdr3_aa: CASRDPADYEQYF
v_call: TRBV7-2; clone_size: .; j_call: TRBJ2-3; d_call: TRBD2; cdr3_nt: TGTGCCAGCAGCCTCCGGACTAGTCATCTGCATACGCAGTATTTT; cdr3_aa: CASSLRTSHLHTQYF
v_call: TRBV14; clone_size: few; j_call: TRBJ1-2; d_call: TRBD1; cdr3_nt: TGTGCCAGCAGCCAAGATAGAGGGACAGGGGACTATGGCTACACCTTC; cdr3_aa: CASSQDRGTGDYGYTF
v_call: TRBV30; clone_size: few; j_call: TRBJ2-7; d_call: .; cdr3_nt: TGTGCCTGGAGTGGTGGACTCCCCAGCTCCTACGAGCAGTACTTC; cdr3_aa: CAWSGGLPSSYEQYF
v_call: TRBV19; clone_size: .; j_call: TRBJ2-5; d_call: .; cdr3_nt: TGTGCCAGTAGCCAACCGATCCTTGGGGAGACCCAGTACTTC; cdr3_aa: CASSQPILGETQYF
v_call: TRBV15; clone_size: few; j_call: TRBJ1-2; d_call: .; cdr3_nt: TGTGCCACCAGCAGAGGGGACCGCAGTAGTGGCTACACCTTC; cdr3_aa: CATSRGDRSSGYTF
v_call: TRBV14; clone_size: few; j_call: TRBJ2-1; d_call: TRBD2; cdr3_nt: TGTGCCAGCAGCCAAGACTGGCTAGCGGACGATGAGCAGTTCTTC; cdr3_aa: CASSQDWLADDEQFF
v_call: TRBV29-1; clone_size: .; j_call: TRBJ1-1; d_call: .; cdr3_nt: TGCAGCGTTGAAGAGACCGGGAACACTGAAGCTTTCTTT; cdr3_aa: CSVEETGNTEAFF
v_call: TRBV30; clone_size: .; j_call: TRBJ1-5; d_call: .; cdr3_nt: TGTGCCTGGAGTCGAGGGGATGGAGAGCCCCAGCATTTT; cdr3_aa: CAWSRGDGEPQHF
v_call: TRBV6-5; clone_size: .; j_call: TRBJ2-5; d_call: .; cdr3_nt: TGTGCCAGCAGTTACTCAACCGCCTCCGCCCAAGAGACCCAGTACTTC; cdr3_aa: CASSYSTASAQETQYF
v_call: TRBV7-3; clone_size: few; j_call: TRBJ2-3; d_call: TRBD1; cdr3_nt: TGTGCCAGCAGCCGCGGAGGACAGGGAGGAGATACGCAGTATTTT; cdr3_aa: CASSRGGQGGDTQYF
v_call: TRBV7-9; clone_size: .; j_call: TRBJ2-1; d_call: TRBD1; cdr3_nt: TGTGCCAGCAGCTTAGAGGTTTGGCAGGGGGCCCGTGAGCAGTTCTTC; cdr3_aa: CASSLEVWQGAREQFF
v_call: TRBV27; clone_size: few; j_call: TRBJ2-1; d_call: .; cdr3_nt: TGTGCCAGCAGTGGGGCGCGGAGCAATGAGCAGTTCTTC; cdr3_aa: CASSGARSNEQFF
v_call: TRBV7-2; clone_size: few; j_call: TRBJ1-1; d_call: TRBD1; cdr3_nt: TGTGCCAGCAGCTCGGGACAGGGAGAAGCTTTCTTT; cdr3_aa: CASSSGQGEAFF
v_call: TRBV29-1; clone_size: .; j_call: TRBJ1-2; d_call: .; cdr3_nt: TGCAGCGTTGACGGCCAGGGATATGGCTACACCTTC; cdr3_aa: CSVDGQGYGYTF
v_call: TRBV7-2; clone_size: .; j_call: TRBJ1-3; d_call: .; cdr3_nt: TGTGCCAGCACCCTAGGGGTGTCTGGTGGAAACACCATATATTTT; cdr3_aa: CASTLGVSGGNTIYF
v_call: TRBV7-8; clone_size: few; j_call: TRBJ2-3; d_call: .; cdr3_nt: TGTGCCAGCAGCCCACATTCAGATACGCAGTATTTT; cdr3_aa: CASSPHSDTQYF
v_call: TRBV4-1; clone_size: few; j_call: TRBJ2-1; d_call: TRBD2; cdr3_nt: TGCGCCAGCAGGGGGACTAGCGACAATGAGCAGTTCTTC; cdr3_aa: CASRGTSDNEQFF
v_call: TRBV29-1; clone_size: .; j_call: TRBJ2-3; d_call: TRBD1; cdr3_nt: TGCAGCGTTGGGGGACAGGGGCCTAGCACAGATACGCAGTATTTT; cdr3_aa: CSVGGQGPSTDTQYF
v_call: TRBV2; clone_size: .; j_call: TRBJ2-1; d_call: TRBD2; cdr3_nt: TGTGCCAGCATCCCTCTAGCGGGAGGGCCCAATGAGCAGTTCTTC; cdr3_aa: CASIPLAGGPNEQFF
v_call: TRBV15; clone_size: few; j_call: TRBJ1-2; d_call: .; cdr3_nt: TGTGCCACCAGCAGAGAAACCGGGGAGACCTATGGCTACACCTTC; cdr3_aa: CATSRETGETYGYTF
v_call: TRBV9; clone_size: .; j_call: TRBJ2-3; d_call: TRBD2; cdr3_nt: TGTGCCAGCAGCGGGAGGACTAGCGGGAGAGGAGATACGCAGTATTTT; cdr3_aa: CASSGRTSGRGDTQYF
v_call: TRBV30; clone_size: few; j_call: TRBJ2-1; d_call: .; cdr3_nt: TGTGCCTGGGGGGCAAGATACAATGAGCAGTTCTTC; cdr3_aa: CAWGARYNEQFF
v_call: TRBV27; clone_size: few; j_call: TRBJ2-7; d_call: .; cdr3_nt: TGTGCCAGCAGTGCCCGGGAGCACTACGAGCAGTACTTC; cdr3_aa: CASSAREHYEQYF
v_call: TRBV4-3; clone_size: .; j_call: TRBJ2-7; d_call: .; cdr3_nt: TGCGCCAGCAGCCAATCATGGGGCTACGAGCAGTACTTC; cdr3_aa: CASSQSWGYEQYF
v_call: TRBV5-1; clone_size: few; j_call: TRBJ2-5; d_call: .; cdr3_nt: TGCGCCAGCAGCCCCCAGCAAGAGACCCAGTACTTC; cdr3_aa: CASSPQQETQYF
v_call: TRBV29-1; clone_size: .; j_call: TRBJ1-3; d_call: TRBD1; cdr3_nt: TGCAGCGTCGCCGGGACAGGGGGCCCGAACACCATATATTTT; cdr3_aa: CSVAGTGGPNTIYF
v_call: TRBV7-9; clone_size: few; j_call: TRBJ2-1; d_call: TRBD1; cdr3_nt: TGTGCCAGCAGCGACCTTAGACAGGGGAGCTCCTACAATGAGCAGTTCTTC; cdr3_aa: CASSDLRQGSSYNEQFF
v_call: TRBV6-6; clone_size: .; j_call: TRBJ1-4; d_call: .; cdr3_nt: TGTGCCAGCAGTTCCTTTCCGGGAGGTCATGAAAAACTGTTTTTT; cdr3_aa: CASSSFPGGHEKLFF
v_call: TRBV7-2; clone_size: few; j_call: TRBJ1-5; d_call: TRBD1; cdr3_nt: TGTGCCAGCAGGTCGGGACAGTTTAATCAGCCCCAGCATTTT; cdr3_aa: CASRSGQFNQPQHF
v_call: TRBV28; clone_size: .; j_call: TRBJ2-7; d_call: .; cdr3_nt: TGTGCCAGCAGTTTAATCCGAGGATACGAGCAGTACTTC; cdr3_aa: CASSLIRGYEQYF
v_call: TRBV5-1; clone_size: .; j_call: TRBJ2-6; d_call: .; cdr3_nt: TGCGCCAGCAGCTTGGCCTCGACGGCGCCCTCTGGGGCCAACGTCCTGACTTTC; cdr3_aa: CASSLASTAPSGANVLTF
v_call: TRBV4-1; clone_size: few; j_call: TRBJ2-7; d_call: TRBD2; cdr3_nt: TGCGCCAGCAGCCCCCTCGAGCGGGGCTCCTACGAGCAGTACTTC; cdr3_aa: CASSPLERGSYEQYF
v_call: TRBV6-5; clone_size: few; j_call: TRBJ2-6; d_call: .; cdr3_nt: TGTGCCAGCAGGGGCAGCTCTGGGGCCAACGTCCTGACTTTC; cdr3_aa: CASRGSSGANVLTF
v_call: TRBV18; clone_size: .; j_call: TRBJ1-2; d_call: TRBD1; cdr3_nt: TGTGCCAGCTCAGTGGCAGGGGGCGATGGCTACACCTTC; cdr3_aa: CASSVAGGDGYTF
v_call: TRBV27; clone_size: .; j_call: TRBJ2-3; d_call: .; cdr3_nt: TGTGCCAGCAGTGCAATGGACACAGATACGCAGTATTTT; cdr3_aa: CASSAMDTDTQYF
v_call: TRBV5-4; clone_size: few; j_call: TRBJ2-4; d_call: .; cdr3_nt: TGTGCCAGCAGCTTGGACCCCGGGCGGCAGTACTTC; cdr3_aa: CASSLDPGRQYF
v_call: TRBV10-2; clone_size: .; j_call: TRBJ1-5; d_call: .; cdr3_nt: TGCGCCAGCAGTGAGTCCAGTCTCAATCAGCCCCAGCATTTT; cdr3_aa: CASSESSLNQPQHF
v_call: TRBV7-2; clone_size: few; j_call: TRBJ2-5; d_call: TRBD1; cdr3_nt: TGTGCCAGCAGCTTGAGACCGGGACAGGGGGCGAAGGAGACCCAGTACTTC; cdr3_aa: CASSLRPGQGAKETQYF
v_call: TRBV7-2; clone_size: .; j_call: TRBJ2-1; d_call: TRBD1; cdr3_nt: TGTGCCAGCAGCTTAGATCGGTACAGGGGGTTGAATGGTTGGGAGTTCTTC; cdr3_aa: CASSLDRYRGLNGWEFF
v_call: TRBV30; clone_size: .; j_call: TRBJ2-1; d_call: TRBD2; cdr3_nt: TGTGCCTGGAGTGTTGGGACTAGCGGGAACACCCGGGGATTACAGTTCTTC; cdr3_aa: CAWSVGTSGNTRGLQFF
v_call: TRBV11-2; clone_size: few; j_call: TRBJ2-7; d_call: .; cdr3_nt: TGTGCCAGCAGCGTAGAGACAGGACCCTACGAGCAGTACTTC; cdr3_aa: CASSVETGPYEQYF
v_call: TRBV27; clone_size: few; j_call: TRBJ2-6; d_call: .; cdr3_nt: TGTGCCAGCAGTTACCCGGGTGCTGGGGCCAACGTCCTGACTTTC; cdr3_aa: CASSYPGAGANVLTF
v_call: TRBV7-9; clone_size: .; j_call: TRBJ1-2; d_call: .; cdr3_nt: TGTGCCAGCAGCGCCACAGGGTACGGTGGCTACACCTTC; cdr3_aa: CASSATGYGGYTF
v_call: TRBV2; clone_size: .; j_call: TRBJ2-5; d_call: .; cdr3_nt: TGTGCCAGCAGTGAAGTCCGAAAAAAGACCCAGTACTTC; cdr3_aa: CASSEVRKKTQYF
v_call: TRBV6-6; clone_size: .; j_call: TRBJ2-1; d_call: TRBD1; cdr3_nt: TGTGCCAGCAGGGTGACAGGGGCAAACAATGAGCAGTTCTTC; cdr3_aa: CASRVTGANNEQFF
v_call: TRBV19; clone_size: .; j_call: TRBJ2-1; d_call: TRBD2; cdr3_nt: TGTGCCAGTAGCCCTACGGCGGGGGGCTCCTACAATGAGCAGTTCTTC; cdr3_aa: CASSPTAGGSYNEQFF
v_call: TRBV30; clone_size: few; j_call: TRBJ1-1; d_call: TRBD1; cdr3_nt: TGTGCCTGGGGAGACAGGGGACGAGCTTTCTTT; cdr3_aa: CAWGDRGRAFF